One and the same sample provided the 6 T cell receptor beta chains below, sequenced in a study of control samples from healthy donors and cancer patients. Sequencing was performed with immunoSEQ multiplex PCR; in TCRdb, only in-frame clones are kept and a portion is missing. The data contain 170,000 or so clones, more than 85% of them singletons. The sequenced sample consisted of blood. All receptors derive from a woman between 35 and 50 years old in good health.

V and J are TRBV18 and TRBJ2-5; 9 bases map to TRBD1. The CDR3 covers 16 residues. Per germline, CDR1 KGHSH and CDR2 LQKENI. J was trimmed by 4 bases and V by 4 bases; bases with no gene match: 10. CDR3 sequence reads: CASSHKGQGDVETQYF. The CDR3 DNA sequence: TGTGCCAGCTCACACAAGGGACAGGGAGATGTAGAGACCCAGTACTTC.

This clone was counted between two and nine times. The chain links TRBV11-2 to TRBJ2-7, with D unclear. Looked up from germline, CDR1 is SGHAT and CDR2 is FQNNGV. Trimming removed 0 bases from V and 5 bases from J, with 8 bases in between. The CDR3 covers 13 residues. CDR3 in DNA: TGTGCCAGCAGCTTAGATATCGGCGACGAGCAGTACTTC. This codes for CASSLDIGDEQYF. The full variable domain, completed using reference TRBV11-2 and TRBJ2-7, is EAGVAQSPRYKIIEKRQSVAFWCNPISGHATLYWYQQILGQGPKLLIQFQNNGVVDDSQLPKDRFSAERLKGVDSTLKIQPAKLEDSAVYLCASSLDIGDEQYFGPGTRLTVT.

The chain employs TRBV6-5 and TRBJ1-2, with D unclear. V shed 5 bases and J shed 4 bases, with 8 bases lying between them. The CDR3 is 12 amino acids. Germline V CDR1 and CDR2: MNHEY, SVGAGI. DNA of the CDR3: TGTGCCAGCAGTATTGACTCCTATGGCTACACCTTC. Encoded protein: CASSIDSYGYTF.

The V and J genes are TRBV5-1 and TRBJ2-3; a weak D match, TRBD2 (5 bases). The CDR3 is 14 residues long. V lost 1 base and J lost 0, with 6 bases in between. CDR1 is SGHRS, CDR2 YFSETQ, per germline. The CDR3 loop reads CASSLTGSTDTQYF. The CDR3 DNA sequence: TGCGCCAGCAGCTTGACGGGGAGCACAGATACGCAGTATTTT.

This chain links TRBV27 with TRBJ2-7; 8 nucleotides agree with TRBD1. Looked up from germline, CDR1 is MNHEY and CDR2 is SMNVEV (reference sequence). This CDR3 comprises 14 residues. Trimming cost V 2 bases and J 2 bases; bases outside gene matches: 2. CDR3 residues: CASSLAGGPYEQYF. In DNA, the CDR3 is TGTGCCAGCAGTTTAGCAGGGGGCCCCTACGAGCAGTACTTC.

The V gene is TRBV3-1 (or the pseudogene TRBV3-2), the J gene TRBJ2-2; D gene ambiguous. Per the germline V gene, CDR1 is LGHDT and CDR2 is YNNKEL (reference sequence). Trimming took 1 base from V and 8 from J, leaving 11 bases between them. The CDR3 totals 14 residues. Here the CDR3 DNA reads TGTGCCAGCAGCCAAGCCCTCGGGCAGGGGGAGCTGTTTTTT. Translation gives CASSQALGQGELFF.